In this sample, the clone carrying this T cell receptor (beta chain) turned up many times. The antigen remains undetermined. Each single cDNA molecule received a unique molecular identifier. From the 5' RACE reads, TCRdb called clonotypes with MiXCR, one entry per CDR3 protein. The sample yields about 23,000 distinct CDR3 sequences, 5.3% seen once. The germline CDR1 and CDR2 sequences are SGHTA and FQGNSA. Deletions cut 3 bases from V and 6 bases from J, with 14 bases between. The CDR3 is 15 amino acids. These data are taken from a study of early T cells in non-severe SARS-CoV-2 infection. About the study: Chains stayed unpaired after sequencing of bulk RNA from unsorted whole blood. Study-level points and caveats: Private and CD4 specificities were missed by VDJdb matching, which favored anti-spike CD8 responses.

Sequenced sample: whole blood. The chain uses TRBV7-2 and TRBJ2-2; D remains ambiguous. This clonotype was obtained from an adult who was a healthcare worker with PCR-confirmed SARS-CoV-2 infection or an uninfected control (not recorded which). The CDR3 DNA follows: TGTGCCAGCAGCTTCGCACAGACCAAGGCCGGGGAGCTGTTTTTT. Translating gives CASSFAQTKAGELFF.